These 20 T cell receptor beta chains came from one sample sequenced in a study of T cells in tumors after PD-1 blockade. The repertoire was sequenced with immunoSEQ multiplex PCR; TCRdb's copy has only in-frame clones and lacks some. The sample yields some 66,000 clones, under 80% seen once. This specimen was PBMCs, taken after anti-PD-1 treatment. These receptors were obtained from a human donor with basal cell carcinoma.

This CDR3 reads CASSLKRVETQYF. CDR3 in DNA: TGTGCCAGCAGTCTGAAGCGGGTAGAGACCCAGTACTTC. The rearrangement links TRBV6-5 to TRBJ2-5; D possibly corresponds to TRBD2 (6 bases). CDR3 length: 13 residues. Germline values: CDR1 MNHEY, CDR2 SVGAGI. The V end was cut by 5 bases, the J end by 4 bases, with 11 bases between.

This chain uses TRBV30 with TRBJ2-5; D call uncertain. Germline V gene data show CDR1 as GTSNPN and CDR2 as SVGIG (reference sequence). V lost 2 bases and J lost 2, with 9 bases in between. The CDR3 is 13 amino acids. This chain's CDR3 is CAWSHEWQETQYF. For the CDR3, the DNA is TGTGCCTGGAGTCACGAGTGGCAAGAGACCCAGTACTTC.

The chain uses TRBV28 and TRBJ2-7; the match to TRBD1 covers 10 bases. The CDR3 runs 16 residues. Trimming at V came to 4 bases and at J to 6 bases, leaving 12 bases not matched to a gene. Germline CDR1 and CDR2: MDHEN and SYDVKM. The CDR3 DNA is TGTGCCAGCAGTTCACCCGCCGGGACAGGGGTTGGCGAGCAGTACTTC. As protein: CASSSPAGTGVGEQYF.

This chain connects TRBV11-2 to TRBJ1-6; TRBD1 might be the D (6 bases). The CDR3 runs to 19 residues. The V gene lost 0 bases and the J gene lost 1 base, with 16 bases spanning the gap. From germline, CDR1 is SGHAT and CDR2 FQNNGV. The CDR3 sequence is CASSLEGGRGWSYNSPLHF. CDR3 coding DNA: TGTGCCAGCAGCTTAGAGGGAGGCAGGGGTTGGTCCTATAATTCACCCCTCCACTTT.

As concerns this clone: Other DNA sequences from this sample encode an identical CDR3 as well. The chain uses TRBV30 and TRBJ1-1; D call uncertain. The CDR3 sequence is 11 residues long. CDR1 and CDR2 from the germline V gene are GTSNPN and SVGIG (reference sequence). V was cut by 1 base and J by 3 bases, with 3 bases left in between. The CDR3 DNA reads as TGTGCCTGGAGTGGAGACACTGAAGCTTTCTTT. It encodes CAWSGDTEAFF.

This clone showed up just a few times. V and J are TRBV6-5 and TRBJ2-1, with D unresolved. CDR3 length: 11 amino acids. Between the trimmed V and J ends, which lost 4 bases and 10 bases, there was a span of 8 bases. The germline V gene encodes CDR1 MNHEY and CDR2 SVGAGI. CDR3 residues: CASSWGKEQFF. CDR3 in DNA: TGTGCCAGCAGTTGGGGTAAGGAGCAGTTCTTC.

The V and J genes are TRBV3-1 (or the pseudogene TRBV3-2) and TRBJ1-5; D uncertain. This CDR3 spans 16 amino acids. Germline-derived CDR1 and CDR2 are LGHDT and YNNKEL (reference sequence). V lost 1 base and J 3 bases, leaving 13 bases between the germline ends. The CDR3 coding sequence is TGTGCCAGCAGCCAAGCGGACGGGTCTAACAATCAGCCCCAGCATTTT. It encodes CASSQADGSNNQPQHF.

The chain links TRBV6-5 to TRBJ1-4, with D possibly matching TRBD1 (6 bases). This CDR3 has 15 residues. V lost 6 bases, J lost 7 bases, and 18 bases lay in between. Germline CDR1 is MNHEY and CDR2 is SVGAGI. CDR3 nucleotide sequence: TGTGCCAGCAGCCCCATCAGGGGCGAGAGTGAAAAACTGTTTTTT. It encodes CASSPIRGESEKLFF.

The J gene is TRBJ1-2, the V gene TRBV9, with D possibly being TRBD1 (5 bases). V dropped 0 bases and J dropped 3 bases, with 9 bases sitting between them. Germline V gene lookup returns CDR1 SGDLS and CDR2 YYNGEE. This CDR3 is built from 14 residues. In nucleotides, the CDR3 is TGTGCCAGCAGCGTAGCGACAGCCCACTATGGCTACACCTTC. It is translated as CASSVATAHYGYTF.

On this clone: This sample also contains other DNA sequences that code for the same CDR3. This rearrangement joins TRBV19 to TRBJ2-6; weak D call: TRBD1 (6 bases). The V gene's germline CDR1 is LNHDA and CDR2 SQIVND (reference sequence). Trimming pared 1 base from V and 0 bases from J, leaving 13 bases between. The CDR3 runs to 18 residues. CDR3 protein: CASSIGGRGYSGANVLTF. CDR3 in DNA: TGTGCCAGTAGTATAGGTGGCAGGGGCTACTCTGGGGCCAACGTCCTGACTTTC. The complete variable domain, with remaining parts taken from reference TRBV19 and TRBJ2-6, reads DGGITQSPKYLFRKEGQNVTLSCEQNLNHDAMYWYRQDPGQGLRLIYYSQIVNDFQKGDIAEGYSVSREKKESFPLTVTSAQKNPTAFYLCASSIGGRGYSGANVLTFGAGSRLTVL.

The rearrangement uses TRBV3-1 (or the pseudogene TRBV3-2) and TRBJ1-2; D gene ambiguous. Germline CDR1 and CDR2: LGHDT and YNNKEL (reference sequence). V dropped 0 bases and J dropped 4 bases, with 9 bases sitting between them. The CDR3 extends over 14 amino acids. CDR3 amino acids: CASSQDPEIYGYTF. The DNA of the CDR3 is TGTGCCAGCAGCCAAGATCCAGAGATCTATGGCTACACCTTC.

J is TRBJ1-2 and V is TRBV28; TRBD1 matches 7 bases. Unmatched junction bases numbered 16, after V lost 2 bases and J lost 4 bases. In germline, CDR1 is MDHEN, CDR2 SYDVKM. CDR3 length: 18 residues. DNA of the CDR3: TGTGCCAGCAGTTTAGGGGCAGTTTGGGACAGATCTTTCTATGGCTACACCTTC. Its translation: CASSLGAVWDRSFYGYTF.

The chain uses TRBV6-4 and TRBJ1-1, with a tentative D call TRBD1 (5 bases). Germline V gene data show CDR1 as MRHNA and CDR2 as SNTAGT. V was pared by 3 bases and J by 4 bases, with 12 bases between. This CDR3 contains 14 residues. The CDR3 spells CASSEFMGLTEAFF. CDR3 sequence (DNA): TGTGCCAGCAGTGAATTTATGGGGCTCACTGAAGCTTTCTTT.

The table lists this clone with a few counts. V usage is TRBV10-3 and J usage is TRBJ2-1; 11 bases fit TRBD1. Germline V gives CDR1 ENHRY, CDR2 SYGVKD. The CDR3 covers 16 residues. J was trimmed by 0 bases and V by 6 bases; bases with no gene match: 4. The CDR3 is CAIRPGTGGSYNEQFF. The CDR3 DNA reads TGTGCCATCAGACCCGGGACAGGGGGCTCCTACAATGAGCAGTTCTTC.

The V and J genes are TRBV12-3 or TRBV12-4 and TRBJ2-7, with D unresolved. V was clipped by 5 bases and J by 4 bases, with 9 bases between them. The CDR3 is 12 residues long. The CDR3 loop is CASSLDWYEQYF. The CDR3 nucleotides are TGTGCCAGCAGTCTAGACTGGTACGAGCAGTACTTC.

This rearrangement joins TRBV12-3 or TRBV12-4 to TRBJ1-1, with no clear D. V dropped 7 bases and J dropped 4 bases, with 10 bases sitting between them. The CDR3 extends over 12 amino acids. This CDR3 reads CASTRQGTEAFF. The CDR3 DNA reads as TGTGCCAGCACGAGACAAGGCACTGAAGCTTTCTTT.

The rearrangement uses TRBV3-1 (or the pseudogene TRBV3-2) and TRBJ1-2, with D tentatively TRBD1 (6 bases). The germline V gene has CDR1 LGHDT and CDR2 YNNKEL (reference sequence). Trimming removed 2 bases from V and 5 bases from J, with 15 bases in between. CDR3 length: 15 residues. In DNA, the CDR3 is TGTGCCAGCAGCCAAAGACGGGGGGCTGAGTATGGCTACACCTTC. As protein: CASSQRRGAEYGYTF.

The chain employs TRBV5-1 and TRBJ1-1; the D gene is possibly TRBD1 (5 bases). Germline lookup yields CDR1 SGHRS and CDR2 YFSETQ. This CDR3 is built from 16 residues. V shed 1 base and J shed 3 bases, with 16 bases lying between them. CDR3 sequence reads: CASSLSPTGTYTEAFF. In nucleotides, the CDR3 is TGCGCCAGCAGCTTGTCCCCAACCGGGACCTACACTGAAGCTTTCTTT. Looking up the rest from reference TRBV5-1 and TRBJ1-1 gives the full variable domain: KAGVTQTPRYLIKTRGQQVTLSCSPISGHRSVSWYQQTPGQGLQFLFEYFSETQRNKGNFPGRFSGRQFSNSRSEMNVSTLELGDSALYLCASSLSPTGTYTEAFFGQGTRLTVV.

This clone was detected a few times. The rearrangement links TRBV7-6 to TRBJ1-1; the match to TRBD1 covers 12 bases. The trim removed 5 bases at V and 5 bases at J, leaving 9 bases unmatched. Germline V lookup: CDR1 SGHVS, CDR2 FNYEAQ. The CDR3 is made up of 16 amino acids. CDR3 protein: CASSTGQGARGTEAFF. The CDR3 DNA follows: TGTGCCAGCAGCACGGGACAGGGGGCGCGAGGAACTGAAGCTTTCTTT.

The chain recombines TRBV6-4 with TRBJ2-6; D perhaps matches TRBD1 (6 bases). V lost 6 bases and J 3 bases, leaving 6 bases between the germline ends. This CDR3 spans 13 amino acids. Germline V gene data show CDR1 as MRHNA and CDR2 as SNTAGT. CDR3 in DNA: TGTGCCAGCAGCAGGGGTGGGGCCAACGTCCTGACTTTC. Amino acid sequence: CASSRGGANVLTF.